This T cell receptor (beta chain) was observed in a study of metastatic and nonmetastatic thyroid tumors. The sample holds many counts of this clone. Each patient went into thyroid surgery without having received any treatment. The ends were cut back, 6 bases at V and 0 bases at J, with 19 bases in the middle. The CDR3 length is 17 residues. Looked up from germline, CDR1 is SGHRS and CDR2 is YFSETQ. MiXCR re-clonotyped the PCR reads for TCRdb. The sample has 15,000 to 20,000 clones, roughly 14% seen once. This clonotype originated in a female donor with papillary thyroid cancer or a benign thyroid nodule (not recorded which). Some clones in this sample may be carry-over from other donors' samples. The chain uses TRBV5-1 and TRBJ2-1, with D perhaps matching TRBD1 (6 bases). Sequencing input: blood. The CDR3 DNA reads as TGCGCCAGCACCACAAATCCAACAGGGAGCTCCTACAATGAGCAGTTCTTC. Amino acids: CASTTNPTGSSYNEQFF.